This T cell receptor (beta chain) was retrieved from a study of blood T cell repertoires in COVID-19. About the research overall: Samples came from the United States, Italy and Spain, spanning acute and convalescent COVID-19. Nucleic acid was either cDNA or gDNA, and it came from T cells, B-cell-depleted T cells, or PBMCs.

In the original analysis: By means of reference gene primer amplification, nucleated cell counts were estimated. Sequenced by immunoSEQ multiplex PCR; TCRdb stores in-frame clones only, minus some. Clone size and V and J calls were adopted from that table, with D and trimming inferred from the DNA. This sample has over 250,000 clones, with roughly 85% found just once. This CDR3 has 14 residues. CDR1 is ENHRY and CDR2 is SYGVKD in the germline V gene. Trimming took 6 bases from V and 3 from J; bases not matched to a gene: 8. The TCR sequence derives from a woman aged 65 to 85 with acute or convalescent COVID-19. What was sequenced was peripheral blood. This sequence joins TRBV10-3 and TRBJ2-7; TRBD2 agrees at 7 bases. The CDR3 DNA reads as TGTGCCATCAGGGATAGCGGGTCAAACTACGAGCAGTACTTC. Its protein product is CAIRDSGSNYEQYF.